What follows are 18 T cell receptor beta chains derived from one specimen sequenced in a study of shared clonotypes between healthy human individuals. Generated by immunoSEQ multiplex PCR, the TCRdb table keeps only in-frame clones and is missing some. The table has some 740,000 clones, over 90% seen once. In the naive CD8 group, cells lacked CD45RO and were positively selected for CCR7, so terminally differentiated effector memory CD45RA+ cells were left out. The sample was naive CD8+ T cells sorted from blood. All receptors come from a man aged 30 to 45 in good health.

CDR3 DNA: TGTGCCAGCAGCTTAGCCCCGGGTACCGGGTTGGATGGCTACACCTTC. Translated: CASSLAPGTGLDGYTF. The gene calls are TRBV7-9 and TRBJ1-2, with no clear D. V shed 0 bases and J shed 6 bases, with 17 bases lying between them. CDR3 length equals 16 residues. Germline-derived CDR1 and CDR2 are SEHNR and FQNEAQ (reference sequence).

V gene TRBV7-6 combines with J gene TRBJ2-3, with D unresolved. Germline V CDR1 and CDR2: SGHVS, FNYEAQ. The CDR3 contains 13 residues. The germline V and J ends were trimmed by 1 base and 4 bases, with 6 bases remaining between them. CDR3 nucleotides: TGTGCCAGCAGCTTAGGGTCCGCAGATACGCAGTATTTT. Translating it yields CASSLGSADTQYF.

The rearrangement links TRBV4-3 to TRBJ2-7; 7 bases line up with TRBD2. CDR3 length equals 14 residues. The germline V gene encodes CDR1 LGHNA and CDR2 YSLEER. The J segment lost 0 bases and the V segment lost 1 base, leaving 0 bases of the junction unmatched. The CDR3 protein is CASSQASGSYEQYF. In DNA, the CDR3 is TGCGCCAGCAGCCAAGCTAGCGGCTCCTACGAGCAGTACTTC.

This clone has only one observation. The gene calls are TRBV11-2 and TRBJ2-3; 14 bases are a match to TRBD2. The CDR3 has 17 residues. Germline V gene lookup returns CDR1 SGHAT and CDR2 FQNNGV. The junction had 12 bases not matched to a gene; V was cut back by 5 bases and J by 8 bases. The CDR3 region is CASSDPGLAGVYSTQYF. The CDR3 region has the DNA TGTGCCAGCAGCGATCCGGGACTAGCGGGAGTTTATTCTACGCAGTATTTT. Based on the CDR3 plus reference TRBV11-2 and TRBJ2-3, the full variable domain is EAGVAQSPRYKIIEKRQSVAFWCNPISGHATLYWYQQILGQGPKLLIQFQNNGVVDDSQLPKDRFSAERLKGVDSTLKIQPAKLEDSAVYLCASSDPGLAGVYSTQYFGPGTRLTVL.

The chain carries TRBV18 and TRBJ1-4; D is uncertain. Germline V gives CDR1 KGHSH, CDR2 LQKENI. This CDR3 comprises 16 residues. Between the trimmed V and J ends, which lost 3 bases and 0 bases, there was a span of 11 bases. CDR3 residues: CASSPALGATNEKLFF. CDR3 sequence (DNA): TGTGCCAGCTCACCGGCGTTGGGTGCAACTAATGAAAAACTGTTTTTT.

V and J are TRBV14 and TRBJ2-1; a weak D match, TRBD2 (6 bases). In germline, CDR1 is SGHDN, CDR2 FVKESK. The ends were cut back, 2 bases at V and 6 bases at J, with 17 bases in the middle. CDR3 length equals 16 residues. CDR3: CASSQFREWDGNEQFF. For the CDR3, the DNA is TGTGCCAGCAGCCAATTCCGGGAGTGGGACGGCAATGAGCAGTTCTTC.

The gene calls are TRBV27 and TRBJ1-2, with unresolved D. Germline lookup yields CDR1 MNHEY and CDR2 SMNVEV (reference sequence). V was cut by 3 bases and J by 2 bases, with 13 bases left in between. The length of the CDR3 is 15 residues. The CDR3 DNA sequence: TGTGCCAGCAGTTTGGGAGAGGGCCCCAACTATGGCTACACCTTC. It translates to CASSLGEGPNYGYTF.

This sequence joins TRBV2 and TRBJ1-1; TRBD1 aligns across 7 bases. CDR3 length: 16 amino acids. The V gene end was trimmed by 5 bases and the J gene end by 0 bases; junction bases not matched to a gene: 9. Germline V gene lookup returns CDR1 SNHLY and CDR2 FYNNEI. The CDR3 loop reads CASSTTGTELNTEAFF. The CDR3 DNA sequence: TGTGCCAGCAGTACCACCGGGACAGAGCTGAACACTGAAGCTTTCTTT.

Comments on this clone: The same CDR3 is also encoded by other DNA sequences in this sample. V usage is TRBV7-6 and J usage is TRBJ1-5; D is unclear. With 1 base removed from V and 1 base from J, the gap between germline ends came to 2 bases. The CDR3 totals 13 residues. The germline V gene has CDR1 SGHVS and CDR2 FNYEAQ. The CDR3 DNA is TGTGCCAGCAGCTTAGACAGCAATCAGCCCCAGCATTTT. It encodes CASSLDSNQPQHF.

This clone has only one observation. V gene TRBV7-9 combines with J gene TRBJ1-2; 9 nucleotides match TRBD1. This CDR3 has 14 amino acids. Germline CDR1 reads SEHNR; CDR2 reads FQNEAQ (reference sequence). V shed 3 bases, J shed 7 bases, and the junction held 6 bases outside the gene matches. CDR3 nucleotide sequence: TGTGCCAGCAGCTTTACAGGGGGCGGAGGTGGCTACACCTTC. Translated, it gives CASSFTGGGGGYTF.

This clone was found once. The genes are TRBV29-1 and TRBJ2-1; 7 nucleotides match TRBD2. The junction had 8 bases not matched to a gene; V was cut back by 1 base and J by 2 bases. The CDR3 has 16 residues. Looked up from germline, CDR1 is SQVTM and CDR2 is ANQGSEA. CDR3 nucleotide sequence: TGCAGCGTTGAAGCGGTCGGGACTACAGCCTACAATGAGCAGTTCTTC. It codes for CSVEAVGTTAYNEQFF.

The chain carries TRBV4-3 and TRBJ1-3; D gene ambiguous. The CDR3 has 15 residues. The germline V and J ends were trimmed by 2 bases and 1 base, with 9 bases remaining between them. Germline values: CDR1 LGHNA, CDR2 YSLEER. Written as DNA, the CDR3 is TGCGCCAGCAGCCAAACCCAGTGGTCTGGAAACACCATATATTTT. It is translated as CASSQTQWSGNTIYF.

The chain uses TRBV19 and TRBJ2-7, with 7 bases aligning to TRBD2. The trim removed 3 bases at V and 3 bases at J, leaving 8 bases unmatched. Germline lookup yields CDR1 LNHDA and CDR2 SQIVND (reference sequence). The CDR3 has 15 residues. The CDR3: CASSIEWSSGYEQYF. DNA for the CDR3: TGTGCCAGTAGTATTGAGTGGTCTAGCGGCTACGAGCAGTACTTC.

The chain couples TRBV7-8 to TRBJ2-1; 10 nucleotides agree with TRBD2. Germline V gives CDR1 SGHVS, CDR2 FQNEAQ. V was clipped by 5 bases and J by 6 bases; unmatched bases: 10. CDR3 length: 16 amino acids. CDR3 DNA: TGTGCCAGCAGCGCACAACGACTAGCGGGTACCAATGAGCAGTTCTTC. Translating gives CASSAQRLAGTNEQFF.

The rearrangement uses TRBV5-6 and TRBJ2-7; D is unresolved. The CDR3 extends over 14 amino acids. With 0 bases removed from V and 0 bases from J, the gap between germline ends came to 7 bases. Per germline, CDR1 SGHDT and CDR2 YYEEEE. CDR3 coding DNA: TGTGCCAGCAGCTTGGGGATGATCTCCTACGAGCAGTACTTC. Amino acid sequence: CASSLGMISYEQYF.

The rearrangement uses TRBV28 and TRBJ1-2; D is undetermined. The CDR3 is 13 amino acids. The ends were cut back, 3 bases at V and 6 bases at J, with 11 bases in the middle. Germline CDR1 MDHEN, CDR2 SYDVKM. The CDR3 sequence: CASSLGGADGYTF. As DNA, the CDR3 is TGTGCCAGCAGTTTGGGAGGAGCGGATGGCTACACCTTC.

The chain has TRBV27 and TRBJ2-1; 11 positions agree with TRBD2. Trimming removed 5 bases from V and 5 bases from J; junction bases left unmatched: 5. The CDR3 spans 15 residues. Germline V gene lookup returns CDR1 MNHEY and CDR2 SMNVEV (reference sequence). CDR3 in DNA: TGTGCCAGCAGTCGGACTAGCGGGTTGAACAATGAGCAGTTCTTC. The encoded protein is CASSRTSGLNNEQFF.

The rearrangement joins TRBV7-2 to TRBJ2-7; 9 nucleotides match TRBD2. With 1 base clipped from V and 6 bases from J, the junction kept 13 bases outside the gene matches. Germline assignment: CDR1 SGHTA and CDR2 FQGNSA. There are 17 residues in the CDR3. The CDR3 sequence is CASSLGYGGRDRLEQYF. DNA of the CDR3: TGTGCCAGCAGCTTAGGGTATGGCGGGAGGGACCGTCTCGAGCAGTACTTC.